The 5 T cell receptor beta chains below were found in one sample sequenced in a study of spatial heterogeneity in lung cancer. TCRdb passed the 5' RACE reads through MiXCR, listing each CDR3 protein once. Of 4,000 to 5,500 distinct CDR3 sequences listed, 15% to 20% are singletons. Specified time point: sample taken at primary tumor resection. Tumor, nontumor lung or frozen PBMC supplied whole RNA that was sequenced unsorted. Sequenced here: normal lung tissue next to the tumor, sampled at surgery. The receptors derive from a male donor with early-stage non-small cell lung cancer.

This clonotype ranks as medium-sized. The rearrangement uses TRBV6-2 or TRBV6-3 and TRBJ2-5; weak D call: TRBD1 (5 bases). The CDR3 covers 13 residues. The germline V gene has CDR1 MNHEY and CDR2 SVGEGT. Between the trimmed V and J ends, which lost 6 bases and 1 base, there was a span of 9 bases. Written as DNA, the CDR3 is TGTGCCAGCAGCCTGACAGTCCAAGAGACCCAGTACTTC. As protein: CASSLTVQETQYF.

This clonotype is termed medium-sized. Here the CDR3 DNA reads TGTGCCACCAGCAAAGTGGGCACCGGGGAGCTGTTTTTT. Translating gives CATSKVGTGELFF. This chain links TRBV15 with TRBJ2-2; D is unclear. Germline CDR1 reads LNHNV; CDR2 reads YYDKDF (reference sequence). The CDR3 totals 13 residues. The V end was cut by 4 bases, the J end by 4 bases, with 7 bases between. Full variable domain (remainder filled in from reference TRBV15 and TRBJ2-2): DAMVIQNPRYQVTQFGKPVTLSCSQTLNHNVMYWYQQKSSQAPKLLFHYYDKDFNNEADTPDNFQSRRPNTSFCFLDIRSPGLGDTAMYLCATSKVGTGELFFGEGSRLTVL.

This clonotype is labeled medium-sized. The chain joins TRBV30 to TRBJ1-5; D gene unclear. This CDR3 spans 12 amino acids. V was trimmed by 4 bases and J by 2 bases, leaving 6 bases between them. Looked up from germline, CDR1 is GTSNPN and CDR2 is SVGIG (reference sequence). CDR3 coding DNA: TGTGCCTGGACCAGAGGCAATCAGCCCCAGCATTTT. This gives the protein CAWTRGNQPQHF.

This chain uses TRBV29-1 with TRBJ2-5; D unresolved. CDR1 and CDR2 from the germline V gene are SQVTM and ANQGSEA. This CDR3 spans 11 amino acids. Between the trimmed V and J ends, which lost 5 bases and 3 bases, there was a span of 7 bases. CDR3 coding DNA: TGCAGCGTTTGGGCAGAAGAGACCCAGTACTTC. Amino acids: CSVWAEETQYF.

The rearrangement uses TRBV10-3 and TRBJ2-3; no clear D. Germline CDR1 and CDR2: ENHRY and SYGVKD. Trimming shortened V by 2 bases and J by 2 bases, and 5 bases separated the two germline ends. The CDR3 extends over 13 amino acids. CDR3 bases: TGTGCCATCAGTGAGGAGTCCACAGATACGCAGTATTTT. This translates into CAISEESTDTQYF.